A single sample is the source of the 13 T cell receptor beta chains below, sequenced in a study of OX40 agonist ivuxolimab in advanced cancers. The repertoire was sequenced with immunoSEQ multiplex PCR; TCRdb's copy has only in-frame clones and lacks some. The table lists under 70,000 clones, roughly 85% of them singletons. The sequenced sample was CD4+ or CD8+ T cells sorted from blood, obtained in a trial of the OX40 agonist ivuxolimab. The source is an adult with an advanced solid tumor such as melanoma, head and neck, liver or kidney cancer.

The CDR3 nucleotides read TGTGCCAGCAGCGCGCATTCAGGGCTAGGAAACACCATATATTTT. Translated, it gives CASSAHSGLGNTIYF. This sequence joins TRBV9 and TRBJ1-3, with a possible D match to TRBD1 (5 bases). Germline V gene lookup returns CDR1 SGDLS and CDR2 YYNGEE. Trimming removed 3 bases at V and 4 bases at J, with 14 bases between. The CDR3 sequence is 15 residues long.

CDR3 nucleotides: TGTGCCAGCAGTTTGACGGGACAGGGGGCCTACGAGCAGTACTTC. As protein: CASSLTGQGAYEQYF. The V and J genes are TRBV28 and TRBJ2-7; 11 bases map to TRBD1. Germline values: CDR1 MDHEN, CDR2 SYDVKM. V lost 3 bases to trimming and J lost 2 bases; unmatched junction nucleotides: 3. This CDR3 is 15 amino acids long.

This clone was counted once. The chain has TRBV7-9 and TRBJ2-7; 12 nucleotides match TRBD2. In germline, CDR1 is SEHNR, CDR2 FQNEAQ (reference sequence). With V trimmed by 6 bases and J by 3 bases, 12 bases remained unmatched. The CDR3 has 17 amino acids. This CDR3 reads CASRKGLAGTRNYEQYF. CDR3 in DNA: TGTGCCAGCAGAAAAGGACTAGCGGGAACAAGAAACTACGAGCAGTACTTC.

The chain is built from TRBV25-1 and TRBJ2-2; D might be TRBD1 (5 bases). Germline CDR1 and CDR2: MGHDK and SYGVNS. This CDR3 comprises 14 residues. V lost 7 bases and J 4 bases, leaving 13 bases between the germline ends. For the CDR3, the DNA is TGTGCCAGCAATCCGACAGATTCCACCGGGGAGCTGTTTTTT. This encodes CASNPTDSTGELFF. The entire variable domain, with the rest obtained from reference TRBV25-1 and TRBJ2-2, is as follows: EADIYQTPRYLVIGTGKKITLECSQTMGHDKMYWYQQDPGMELHLIHYSYGVNSTEKGDLSSESTVSRIRTEHFPLTLESARPSHTSQYLCASNPTDSTGELFFGEGSRLTVL.

The rearrangement links TRBV7-9 to TRBJ2-7, with D perhaps TRBD1 (6 bases). The CDR3 has 15 residues. V shed 3 bases and J shed 1 base, with 13 bases lying between them. Germline CDR1 reads SEHNR; CDR2 reads FQNEAQ (reference sequence). The CDR3 DNA is TGTGCCAGCAGCTTGGGGGCAGGTAGTTCCTACGAGCAGTACTTC. This sequence encodes CASSLGAGSSYEQYF.

The J gene is TRBJ1-5, the V gene TRBV6-1, with 7 bases that match TRBD1. V lost 1 base to trimming and J lost 5 bases; unmatched junction nucleotides: 8. This CDR3 has 16 amino acids. CDR1 is MNHNS and CDR2 is SASEGT in the germline V gene. The CDR3 loop reads CASSEGSARGDQPQHF. The CDR3 DNA reads as TGTGCCAGCAGTGAAGGATCTGCCAGGGGGGATCAGCCCCAGCATTTT.

V and J are TRBV30 and TRBJ2-1; D assignment may be TRBD1 or TRBD2 (5 bases each). The CDR3 totals 16 residues. The germline CDR1 and CDR2 sequences are GTSNPN and SVGIG (reference sequence). V gave up 0 bases and J gave up 2 bases, with 14 bases separating them. This CDR3 is CAWSVRMGTTYNEQFF. For the CDR3, the DNA is TGTGCCTGGAGTGTAAGAATGGGGACCACCTACAATGAGCAGTTCTTC.

This rearrangement joins TRBV6-1 to TRBJ1-2; a possible D gene is TRBD1 (6 bases). V lost 1 base and J lost 4, with 13 bases in between. The CDR3 length is 15 residues. The germline V gene has CDR1 MNHNS and CDR2 SASEGT. The CDR3 nucleotides read TGTGCCAGCAGTGAAGTCGGCAGGGGAGGCTATGGCTACACCTTC. Its protein is CASSEVGRGGYGYTF.

The chain combines TRBV6-1 with TRBJ2-1; D possibly corresponds to TRBD1 (6 bases). Trimming shortened V by 3 bases and J by 9 bases, and 12 bases separated the two germline ends. CDR1 MNHNS and CDR2 SASEGT come from the germline V gene. CDR3 length: 13 amino acids. The DNA of the CDR3 is TGTGCCAGCAGTGATAACAGGGTGAGTGAGCAGTTCTTC. Its protein is CASSDNRVSEQFF.

The chain has TRBV29-1 and TRBJ1-2; tentative D call: TRBD1 (5 bases). The germline CDR1 and CDR2 sequences are SQVTM and ANQGSEA. The CDR3 extends over 12 amino acids. V lost 6 bases, J lost 7 bases, and 15 bases lay in between. As DNA, the CDR3 is TGCAGCGTCGGGGGAGGGGTTAGTGGCTACACCTTC. It yields the protein CSVGGGVSGYTF.

For the CDR3, the DNA is TGTGCCAGCAGACGCGGACAGGAGAACTACGAGCAGTACTTC. Translating it yields CASRRGQENYEQYF. The J gene is TRBJ2-7, the V gene TRBV11-2; 7 nucleotides line up with TRBD1. V shed 6 bases, J shed 3 bases, and the junction held 8 bases outside the gene matches. Germline assignment: CDR1 SGHAT and CDR2 FQNNGV. This CDR3 is built from 14 residues.

The chain uses TRBV5-1 and TRBJ2-1, with unresolved D. Germline V lookup: CDR1 SGHRS, CDR2 YFSETQ. This CDR3 has 14 amino acids. Trimming shortened V by 2 bases and J by 9 bases, and 15 bases separated the two germline ends. The CDR3 loop reads CASSFSRGRVEQFF. For the CDR3, the DNA is TGCGCCAGCAGCTTCTCCCGTGGAAGAGTTGAGCAGTTCTTC.

The chain joins TRBV15 to TRBJ1-6, with D uncertain. V lost 0 bases and J 11 bases, leaving 8 bases between the germline ends. The CDR3 covers 13 residues. Germline loops: CDR1 LNHNV, CDR2 YYDKDF (reference sequence). Written as DNA, the CDR3 is TGTGCCACCAGCAGAGAGGGGATCCCACCCCTCCACTTT. Protein sequence: CATSREGIPPLHF. Full variable domain (outside the CDR3, taken from reference TRBV15 and TRBJ1-6): DAMVIQNPRYQVTQFGKPVTLSCSQTLNHNVMYWYQQKSSQAPKLLFHYYDKDFNNEADTPDNFQSRRPNTSFCFLDIRSPGLGDTAMYLCATSREGIPPLHFGNGTRLTVT.